One sample yielded the 7 T cell receptor beta chains listed below, sequenced in a study of cytomegalovirus exposure and HLA in healthy donors. Both 60 Vbeta primers and 13 Jbeta primers went into the PCR. Sequencing used immunoSEQ multiplex PCR; TCRdb keeps in-frame clones, though not all of them. The sample lists approximately 170,000 clones; 65% to 80% were seen once. Sample: PBMCs. Source of these receptors: a woman in her forties in good health and CMV-seropositive.

The chain recombines TRBV11-2 with TRBJ2-7; 8 bases fit TRBD2. The CDR3 sequence is 14 residues long. In germline, CDR1 is SGHAT, CDR2 FQNNGV. J gave up 7 bases and V 3 bases, and 8 bases lay outside the gene matches. Written as DNA, the CDR3 is TGTGCCAGCAGCTTGGGACTAGTAGAACGGGAGCAGTACTTC. This translates into CASSLGLVEREQYF.

This rearrangement joins TRBV2 to TRBJ1-6, with D uncertain. The V end was cut by 3 bases, the J end by 8 bases, with 5 bases between. Germline assignment: CDR1 SNHLY and CDR2 FYNNEI. The length of the CDR3 is 12 residues. Here the CDR3 reads CASSDSYSPLHF. In DNA form, the CDR3 reads TGTGCCAGCAGTGACAGTTATTCACCCCTCCACTTT.

In DNA, the CDR3 is TGTGCCAGCAGTGGGACCAGGGGGCTGTTCACCGGGGAGCTGTTTTTT. As protein: CASSGTRGLFTGELFF. V usage is TRBV28 and J usage is TRBJ2-2, with 8 bases aligning to TRBD1. V lost 5 bases and J lost 4; bases outside the gene matches: 9. The CDR3 sequence is 16 residues long. CDR1 is MDHEN, CDR2 SYDVKM, per germline.

The chain has TRBV7-9 and TRBJ1-2, with D possibly TRBD1 on 6 matching bases. The CDR3 runs 14 residues. V lost 2 bases to trimming and J lost 6 bases, with 13 bases between them. The germline CDR1 and CDR2 sequences are SEHNR and FQNEAQ (reference sequence). The CDR3 here is CASSLKNRVNGYTF. CDR3 coding DNA: TGTGCCAGCAGCTTAAAGAACAGGGTGAATGGCTACACCTTC.

This chain connects TRBV7-3 to TRBJ1-2; D is ambiguous. This CDR3 region has 14 residues. V shed 5 bases and J shed 6 bases, with 16 bases lying between them. CDR1 is SGHTA and CDR2 is FQGTGA in the germline V gene. The CDR3 DNA sequence: TGTGCCAGCAGCCCTCTTTCGCCGGTACATGGCTACACCTTC. Its translation is CASSPLSPVHGYTF.

The rearrangement joins TRBV29-1 to TRBJ1-1; 11 bases align to TRBD1. Per germline, CDR1 SQVTM and CDR2 ANQGSEA. V dropped 4 bases and J dropped 4; count of bases not matched to a gene: 5. This CDR3 spans 14 amino acids. The CDR3 sequence: CSVVAGTGGTEAFF. CDR3 nucleotides: TGCAGCGTTGTAGCCGGGACAGGGGGCACTGAAGCTTTCTTT.

V and J are TRBV28 and TRBJ2-7; TRBD1 matches at 8 bases. CDR1 and CDR2 from the germline V gene are MDHEN and SYDVKM. The CDR3 length is 16 residues. The V gene end was trimmed by 4 bases and the J gene end by 0 bases; junction bases not matched to a gene: 8. CDR3 coding DNA: TGTGCCAGCAGTTACCGACGAACAGGGGGCTCCTACGAGCAGTACTTC. It encodes CASSYRRTGGSYEQYF. Together with reference TRBV28 and TRBJ2-7, the CDR3 gives the full variable domain: DVKVTQSSRYLVKRTGEKVFLECVQDMDHENMFWYRQDPGLGLRLIYFSYDVKMKEKGDIPEGYSVSREKKERFSLILESASTNQTSMYLCASSYRRTGGSYEQYFGPGTRLTVT.